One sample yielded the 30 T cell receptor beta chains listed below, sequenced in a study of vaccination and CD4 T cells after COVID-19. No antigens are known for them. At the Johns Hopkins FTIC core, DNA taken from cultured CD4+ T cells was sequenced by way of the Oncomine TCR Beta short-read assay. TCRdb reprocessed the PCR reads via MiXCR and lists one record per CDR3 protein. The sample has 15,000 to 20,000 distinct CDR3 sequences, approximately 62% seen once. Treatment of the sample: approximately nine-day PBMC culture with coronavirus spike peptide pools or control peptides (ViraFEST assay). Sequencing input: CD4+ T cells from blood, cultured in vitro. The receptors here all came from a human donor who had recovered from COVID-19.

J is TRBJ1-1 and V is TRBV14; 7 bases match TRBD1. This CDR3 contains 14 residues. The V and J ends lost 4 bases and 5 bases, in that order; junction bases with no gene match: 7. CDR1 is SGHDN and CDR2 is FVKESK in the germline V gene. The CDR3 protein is CASSPGQRRTEAFF. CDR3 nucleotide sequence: TGTGCCAGCAGCCCGGGACAGCGAAGGACTGAAGCTTTCTTT.

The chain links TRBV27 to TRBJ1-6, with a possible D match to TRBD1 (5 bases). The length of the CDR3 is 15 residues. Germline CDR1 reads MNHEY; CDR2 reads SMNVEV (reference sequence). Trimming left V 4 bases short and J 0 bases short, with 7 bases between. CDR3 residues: CASSYRSSYNSPLHF. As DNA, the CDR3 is TGTGCCAGCAGTTACAGGAGCTCCTATAATTCACCCCTCCACTTT.

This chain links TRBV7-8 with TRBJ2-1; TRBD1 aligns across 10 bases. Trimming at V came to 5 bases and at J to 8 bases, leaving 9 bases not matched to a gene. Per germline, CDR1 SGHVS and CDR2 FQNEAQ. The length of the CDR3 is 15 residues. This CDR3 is CASSMDRGYSDEQFF. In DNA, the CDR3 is TGTGCCAGCAGCATGGACAGGGGGTATTCGGATGAGCAGTTCTTC.

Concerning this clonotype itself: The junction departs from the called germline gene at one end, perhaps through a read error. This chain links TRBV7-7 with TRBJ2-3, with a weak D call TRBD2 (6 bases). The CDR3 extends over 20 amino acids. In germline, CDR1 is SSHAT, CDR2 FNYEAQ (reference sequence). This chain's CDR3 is CASSLAPPGVAGLSTDTQYF. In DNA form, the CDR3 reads TGTGCTAGCAGCTTAGCCCCCCCGGGGGTCGCGGGTCTCAGCACAGATACGCAGTATTTT.

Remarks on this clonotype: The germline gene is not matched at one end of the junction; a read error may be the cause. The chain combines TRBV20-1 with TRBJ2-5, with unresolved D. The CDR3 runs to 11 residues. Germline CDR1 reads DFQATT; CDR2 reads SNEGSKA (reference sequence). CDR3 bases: TGCAGTGTTAGAACGGGAGAGACCCAGTACTTC. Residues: CSVRTGETQYF.

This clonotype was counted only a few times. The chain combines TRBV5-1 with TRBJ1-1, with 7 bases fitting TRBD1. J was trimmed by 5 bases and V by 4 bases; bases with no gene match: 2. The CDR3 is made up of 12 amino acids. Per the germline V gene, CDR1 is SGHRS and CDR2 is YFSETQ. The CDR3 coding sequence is TGCGCCAGCAGCCCAGGGGGTACTGAAGCTTTCTTT. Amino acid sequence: CASSPGGTEAFF.

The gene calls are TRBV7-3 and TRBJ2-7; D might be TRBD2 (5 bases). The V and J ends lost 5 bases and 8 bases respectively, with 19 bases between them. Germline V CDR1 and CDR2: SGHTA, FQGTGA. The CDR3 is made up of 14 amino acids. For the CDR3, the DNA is TGTGCCAGCAGCCCTGACGGGGTAACCGGAAAGCAGTACTTC. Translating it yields CASSPDGVTGKQYF.

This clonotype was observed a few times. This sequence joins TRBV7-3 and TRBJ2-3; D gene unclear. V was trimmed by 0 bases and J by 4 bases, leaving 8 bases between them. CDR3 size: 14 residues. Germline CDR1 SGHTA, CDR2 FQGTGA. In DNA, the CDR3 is TGTGCCAGCAGCTTAACGGCAGGTTCAGATACGCAGTATTTT. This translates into CASSLTAGSDTQYF.

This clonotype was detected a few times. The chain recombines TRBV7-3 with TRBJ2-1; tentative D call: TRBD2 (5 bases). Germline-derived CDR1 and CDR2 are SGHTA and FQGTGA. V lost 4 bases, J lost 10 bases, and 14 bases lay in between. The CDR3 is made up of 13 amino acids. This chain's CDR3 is CASSSGDYYEQFF. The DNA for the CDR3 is TGTGCCAGCAGCTCTGGAGACTACTACGAGCAGTTCTTC.

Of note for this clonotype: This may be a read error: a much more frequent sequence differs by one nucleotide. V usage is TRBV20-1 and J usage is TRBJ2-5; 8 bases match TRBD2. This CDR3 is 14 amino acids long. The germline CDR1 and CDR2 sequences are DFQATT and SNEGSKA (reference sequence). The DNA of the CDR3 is TGCAGCCCTTTAGCGGGGTCATTCCAAGAGACCCACTACTTC. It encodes CSPLAGSFQETHYF.

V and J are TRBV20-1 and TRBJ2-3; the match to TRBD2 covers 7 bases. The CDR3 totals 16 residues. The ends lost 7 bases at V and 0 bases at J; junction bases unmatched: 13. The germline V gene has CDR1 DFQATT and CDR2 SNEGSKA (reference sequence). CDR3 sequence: CSGEHGGWPSTDTQYF. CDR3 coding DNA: TGCAGTGGAGAACACGGGGGGTGGCCTAGCACAGATACGCAGTATTTT.

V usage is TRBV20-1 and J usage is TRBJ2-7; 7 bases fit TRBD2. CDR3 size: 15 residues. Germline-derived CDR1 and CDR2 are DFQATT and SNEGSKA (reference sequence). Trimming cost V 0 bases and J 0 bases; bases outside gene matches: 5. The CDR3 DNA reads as TGCAGTGCTAGAGACTTGAGGACTAGCTCCTACGAGCAGTACTTC. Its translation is CSARDLRTSSYEQYF.

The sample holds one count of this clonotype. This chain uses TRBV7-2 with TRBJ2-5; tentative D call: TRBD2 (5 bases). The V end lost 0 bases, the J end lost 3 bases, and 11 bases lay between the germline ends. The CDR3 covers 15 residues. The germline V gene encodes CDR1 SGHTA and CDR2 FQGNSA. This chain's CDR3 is CASSLALKRKETQYF. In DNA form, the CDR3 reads TGTGCCAGCAGCTTAGCCCTCAAGCGGAAAGAGACCCAGTACTTC.

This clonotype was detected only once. CDR3 DNA: TGTGCCAGTGGTCTTCGCGAGACCCAGTACTTC. Translated: CASGLRETQYF. The chain carries TRBV11-2 and TRBJ2-5; D gene uncertain. This CDR3 has 11 residues. Per the germline V gene, CDR1 is SGHAT and CDR2 is FQNNGV. Between the trimmed V and J ends, which lost 9 bases and 5 bases, there was a span of 10 bases.

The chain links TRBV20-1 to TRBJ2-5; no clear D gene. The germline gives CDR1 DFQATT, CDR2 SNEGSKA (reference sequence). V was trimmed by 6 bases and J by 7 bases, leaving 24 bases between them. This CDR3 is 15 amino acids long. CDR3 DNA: TGCAGTGCACCTGTCCTGACCCAATATGTTGGGACCCAGTACTTC. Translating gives CSAPVLTQYVGTQYF.

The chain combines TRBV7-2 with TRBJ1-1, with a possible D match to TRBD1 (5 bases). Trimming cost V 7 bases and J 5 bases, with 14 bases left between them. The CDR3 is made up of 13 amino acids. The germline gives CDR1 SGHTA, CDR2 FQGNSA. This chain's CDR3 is CASTLTGGTEAFF. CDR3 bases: TGTGCCAGCACACTAACAGGTGGGACTGAAGCTTTCTTT.

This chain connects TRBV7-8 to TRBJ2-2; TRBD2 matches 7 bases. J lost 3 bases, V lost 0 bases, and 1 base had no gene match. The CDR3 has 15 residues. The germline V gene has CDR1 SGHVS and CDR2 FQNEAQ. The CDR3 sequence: CASSLAGGYTGELFF. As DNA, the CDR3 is TGTGCCAGCAGCTTAGCCGGGGGGTACACCGGGGAGCTGTTTTTT. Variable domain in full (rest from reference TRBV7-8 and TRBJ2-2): GAGVSQSPRYKVAKRGQDVALRCDPISGHVSLFWYQQALGQGPEFLTYFQNEAQLDKSGLPSDRFFAERPEGSVSTLKIQRTQQEDSAVYLCASSLAGGYTGELFFGEGSRLTVL.

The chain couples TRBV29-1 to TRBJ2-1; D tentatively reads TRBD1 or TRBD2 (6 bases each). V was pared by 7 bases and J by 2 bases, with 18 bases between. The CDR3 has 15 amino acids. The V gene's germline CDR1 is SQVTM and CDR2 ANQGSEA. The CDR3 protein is CSGCRGANAYNEQFF. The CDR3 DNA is TGCAGCGGGTGTAGGGGGGCGAATGCCTACAATGAGCAGTTCTTC.

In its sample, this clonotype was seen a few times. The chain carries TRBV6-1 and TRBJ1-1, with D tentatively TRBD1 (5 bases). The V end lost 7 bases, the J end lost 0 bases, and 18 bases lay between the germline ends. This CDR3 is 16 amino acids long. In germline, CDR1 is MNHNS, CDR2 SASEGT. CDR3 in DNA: TGTGCCAGCACCTTTAGGGGCGCAGTTTTGAACACTGAAGCTTTCTTT. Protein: CASTFRGAVLNTEAFF.

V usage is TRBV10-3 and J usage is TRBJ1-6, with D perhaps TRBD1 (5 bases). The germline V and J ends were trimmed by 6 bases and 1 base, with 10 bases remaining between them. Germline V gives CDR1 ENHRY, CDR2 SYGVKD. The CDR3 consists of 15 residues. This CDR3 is CAIREGVSYNSPLHF. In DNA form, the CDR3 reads TGTGCCATCAGGGAAGGGGTGTCCTATAATTCACCCCTCCACTTT.

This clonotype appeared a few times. The CDR3 sequence: CASSEATGVGSPLHF. The CDR3 nucleotides are TGTGCCAGCAGTGAAGCTACGGGAGTAGGGTCACCCCTCCACTTT. The V call is TRBV6-1, the J call TRBJ1-6, with D uncertain. V lost 0 bases to trimming and J lost 10 bases, with 13 bases between them. This CDR3 contains 15 residues. Germline lookup yields CDR1 MNHNS and CDR2 SASEGT.

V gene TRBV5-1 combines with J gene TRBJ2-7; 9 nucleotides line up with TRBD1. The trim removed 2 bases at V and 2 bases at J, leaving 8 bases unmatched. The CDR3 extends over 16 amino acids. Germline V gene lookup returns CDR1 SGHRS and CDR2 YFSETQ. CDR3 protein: CASSFLTGTGTYEQYF. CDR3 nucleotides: TGCGCCAGCAGCTTTCTCACCGGGACAGGGACCTACGAGCAGTACTTC.

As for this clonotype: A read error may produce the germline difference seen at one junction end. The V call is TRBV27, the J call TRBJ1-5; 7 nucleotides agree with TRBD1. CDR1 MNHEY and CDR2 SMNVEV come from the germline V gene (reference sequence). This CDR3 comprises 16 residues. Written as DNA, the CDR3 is TGTGCCACCAGTCCCGCTACGACAGGGTACAATCAGCCCCAGCATTTT. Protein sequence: CATSPATTGYNQPQHF.

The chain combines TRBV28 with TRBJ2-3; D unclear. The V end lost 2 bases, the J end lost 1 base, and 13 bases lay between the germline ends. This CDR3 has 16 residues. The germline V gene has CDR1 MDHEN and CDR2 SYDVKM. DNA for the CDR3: TGTGCCAGCAGTTTAAATCCCAGCTTCGGCACAGATACGCAGTATTTT. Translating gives CASSLNPSFGTDTQYF.

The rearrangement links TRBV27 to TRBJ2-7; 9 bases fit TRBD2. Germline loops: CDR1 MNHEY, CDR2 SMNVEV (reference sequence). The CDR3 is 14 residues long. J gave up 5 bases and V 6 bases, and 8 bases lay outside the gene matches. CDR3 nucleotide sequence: TGTGCCAGCAGAGCGGGAGGTTCGGCCGACGAGCAGTACTTC. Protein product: CASRAGGSADEQYF.

The CDR3 here is CSARGGGRALRTDTQYF. CDR3 in DNA: TGCAGTGCTAGAGGAGGTGGGAGGGCTCTCCGCACAGATACGCAGTATTTT. The chain employs TRBV20-1 and TRBJ2-3; 7 bases match TRBD2. Germline V lookup: CDR1 DFQATT, CDR2 SNEGSKA (reference sequence). With V trimmed by 1 base and J by 1 base, 11 bases remained unmatched. This CDR3 region has 17 residues.

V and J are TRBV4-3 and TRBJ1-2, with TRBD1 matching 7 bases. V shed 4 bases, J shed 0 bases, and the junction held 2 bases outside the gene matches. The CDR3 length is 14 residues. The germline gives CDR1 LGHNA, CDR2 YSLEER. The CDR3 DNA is TGCGCCAGCAGCCGACAGGGCTCTAACTATGGCTACACCTTC. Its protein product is CASSRQGSNYGYTF.

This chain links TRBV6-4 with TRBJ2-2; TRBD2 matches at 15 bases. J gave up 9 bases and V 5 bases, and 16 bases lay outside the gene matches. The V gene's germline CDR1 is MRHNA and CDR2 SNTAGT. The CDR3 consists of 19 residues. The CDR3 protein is CASSWTSGRGQGPHRELFF. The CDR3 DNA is TGTGCCAGCAGTTGGACTAGCGGGAGGGGGCAAGGCCCTCACCGGGAGCTGTTTTTT.

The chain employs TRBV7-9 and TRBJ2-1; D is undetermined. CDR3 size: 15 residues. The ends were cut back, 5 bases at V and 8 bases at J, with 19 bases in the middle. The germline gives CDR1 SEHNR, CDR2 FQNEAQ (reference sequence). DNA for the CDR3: TGTGCCAGCAGCCTCCGAGCAACCTTAGGCGATGAGCAGTTCTTC. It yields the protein CASSLRATLGDEQFF.

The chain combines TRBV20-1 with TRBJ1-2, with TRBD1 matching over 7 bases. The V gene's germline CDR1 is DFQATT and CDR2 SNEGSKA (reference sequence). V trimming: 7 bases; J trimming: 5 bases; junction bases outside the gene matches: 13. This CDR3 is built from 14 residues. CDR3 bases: TGCAGTGGCCTCCGGGACAGAGGTCATTATGGCTACACCTTC. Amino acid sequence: CSGLRDRGHYGYTF.